Listed below are T cell receptor beta chains from one sample, sequenced in a study of blood T cell repertoires in COVID-19. The assay was immunoSEQ multiplex PCR, and TCRdb's table has in-frame clones only and misses some. The profile covers about 360,000 clones, with around 82% appearing a single time and about 3% taken by the ten largest. Sequencing was performed on peripheral blood. These receptors were collected from a man aged 25-40 years with active or convalescent COVID-19. The CDR3 runs from the conserved cysteine through the conserved F or W. A D gene is named only where the DNA matches it firmly. Not every row has a clone size; where given, it reads once, few, many or a size class.

DNA,CDR3,V,D,size,J
TGTGCCAGCAGTAGAGCCGGCTCTGGGGCCAACGTCCTGACTTTC,CASSRAGSGANVLTF,TRBV28,NA,NA,TRBJ2-6
TGTGCTAGTGGCTCCTCTGCGACAGGAATCGGAGCAGATACGCAGTATTTT,CASGSSATGIGADTQYF,TRBV12-5,NA,NA,TRBJ2-3
TGTGCCAGCACCATTGGCGGAAAAGAGACCCAGTACTTC,CASTIGGKETQYF,TRBV6-5,NA,NA,TRBJ2-5
TGCGCCAGCAGCCCCCAGGGGGCGCGGGAGCAGTACTTC,CASSPQGAREQYF,TRBV5-1,TRBD1,once,TRBJ2-7
TGTGCAAGTCGCTCTGTAGTGGGGCAGGATAACCCTAGCACAGATACGCAGTATTTT,CASRSVVGQDNPSTDTQYF,TRBV12-2,NA,once,TRBJ2-3
TGTGCCAGCTCATGGCAGGGGGCGCATGAGCAGTTCTTC,CASSWQGAHEQFF,TRBV18,TRBD1,once,TRBJ2-1
TGTGCCAGCAGCGCCGGGGCTAGCGGGAGGTTAGGCACAGATACGCAGTATTTT,CASSAGASGRLGTDTQYF,TRBV9,TRBD2,NA,TRBJ2-3
TGTGCCAGCAGCCAAGCCGCGGGGGGCCATCCCGGGGACTACGAGCAGTACTTC,CASSQAAGGHPGDYEQYF,TRBV4-2,TRBD2,NA,TRBJ2-7
TGTGCCAGCAGCTTCCTCTCGGGGTTTTATGTTGATACGCAGTATTTT,CASSFLSGFYVDTQYF,TRBV7-9,NA,NA,TRBJ2-3
TGTGCCAGCAGCTTAGGGGCGACAGGGACGTACGAGCAGTACTTC,CASSLGATGTYEQYF,TRBV7-8,TRBD1,NA,TRBJ2-7
TGCGCCAGCAGCCAAGATCGAAGGGGTTTTTCCCTCACCGGGGAGCTGTTTTTT,CASSQDRRGFSLTGELFF,TRBV4-3,NA,once,TRBJ2-2
TGCAGTGCTAGTCCCTTCGGGGGTAACTATGGCTACACCTTC,CSASPFGGNYGYTF,TRBV20-1,NA,NA,TRBJ1-2
TGTGCCAGCAGCCTCAACGGACAGAATGAAAAACTGTTTTTT,CASSLNGQNEKLFF,TRBV6-5,NA,NA,TRBJ1-4
TGTGCCTGGAGTGGACAGGGTTACATTCAGTACTTC,CAWSGQGYIQYF,TRBV30,TRBD1,NA,TRBJ2-4
TGCGCCAGCAGTGATAACGGGGAGCTGTTTTTT,CASSDNGELFF,TRBV10-2,NA,few,TRBJ2-2
TGTGCCAGCAGCACCCTTCAGGGTACCGGGGAGCTGTTTTTT,CASSTLQGTGELFF,TRBV9,NA,NA,TRBJ2-2
TGTGCCAGCAGCTTAGCCCCGGGAGTAACCAATGAGCAGTTCTTC,CASSLAPGVTNEQFF,TRBV7-9,NA,NA,TRBJ2-1
TGTGCCAGCAGCCCCGGGAGGGCTGAAGCTTTCTTT,CASSPGRAEAFF,TRBV3-1/TRBV3-2,NA,few,TRBJ1-1
TGTGCCAGCAGCACGGGAGCCCCCTACAATGAGCAGTTCTTC,CASSTGAPYNEQFF,TRBV27,NA,NA,TRBJ2-1
TGTGCCTGCTCAGGGGGCGCGGAGACCCAGTACTTC,CACSGGAETQYF,TRBV30,TRBD1,once,TRBJ2-5
TGTGCCAGCAGCCCAGCGGGGTCAGGGAGGGAGCAGTACTTC,CASSPAGSGREQYF,TRBV7-9,TRBD2,NA,TRBJ2-7
TGCGCCAGCACGGGGGACAGGGGGTCCTACAATGAGCAGTTCTTC,CASTGDRGSYNEQFF,TRBV5-1,TRBD1,once,TRBJ2-1
TGTGCCACCAGCAGATCCCTTGACAGGGGCTATGGCTACACCTTC,CATSRSLDRGYGYTF,TRBV15,TRBD1,NA,TRBJ1-2
TGCGCCAGCAGCCAAGGGAGTACGGGGGACGAGCAGTACTTC,CASSQGSTGDEQYF,TRBV4-3,NA,once,TRBJ2-7
TGTGCCAGCACCCTTCCGGGAGGGGATACCGGGGAGCTGTTTTTT,CASTLPGGDTGELFF,TRBV5-4,TRBD2,NA,TRBJ2-2
TGTGCCAGCCGCCCGCACGGGACAGGGAACACCGGGGAGCTGTTTTTT,CASRPHGTGNTGELFF,TRBV19,TRBD1,NA,TRBJ2-2
TGTGCCAGCAGCCAAGAGAGGAGGACAGGGGAGGGTGAAAAACTGTTTTTT,CASSQERRTGEGEKLFF,TRBV14,TRBD1,NA,TRBJ1-4
TGCAGCGTTGGGGGGGATGTCTACGAGCAGTACTTC,CSVGGDVYEQYF,TRBV29-1,NA,NA,TRBJ2-7
TGTGCCAGCAGAGGACAGGGGGGGTCTGGAAACACCATATATTTT,CASRGQGGSGNTIYF,TRBV6-5,TRBD1,NA,TRBJ1-3
TGTGCCAGCTCACCTCGTCCAGGGGCAGGCTACTCCTACAATGAGCAGTTCTTC,CASSPRPGAGYSYNEQFF,TRBV18,NA,NA,TRBJ2-1
TGCGCCAGCAGCCAGGACGGACTAGCGGGGGTCTACGAGCAGTACTTC,CASSQDGLAGVYEQYF,TRBV4-3,TRBD2,NA,TRBJ2-7
TGTGCCAGCACCGACCAGGGGAAGCAGTTCTTC,CASTDQGKQFF,TRBV28,NA,once,TRBJ2-1
TGTGCCAGCAGCCCGACCAGGGTATTAGGGTATGGCTACACCTTC,CASSPTRVLGYGYTF,TRBV11-3,NA,NA,TRBJ1-2
TGTGCCAGTAGTACGGGACAGGGGGTAACTGAAGCTTTCTTT,CASSTGQGVTEAFF,TRBV19,TRBD1,NA,TRBJ1-1
TGCGCCAGCAGCCAGGTCCAGGAGGGAGGATACACCGGGGAGCTGTTTTTT,CASSQVQEGGYTGELFF,TRBV4-3,NA,NA,TRBJ2-2
TGTGCCAGCAGCCTAAGCACTAGCGGGAGAACCCACGAGCAGTACTTC,CASSLSTSGRTHEQYF,TRBV4-2,TRBD2,NA,TRBJ2-7
TGTGCCAGCAGCGTAGGGACAGGGGCATCCGAGCAGTACTTC,CASSVGTGASEQYF,TRBV9,TRBD1,NA,TRBJ2-7
TGTGCCTGGACAACAGGGAAATCCTATAATTCACCCCTCCACTTT,CAWTTGKSYNSPLHF,TRBV30,NA,NA,TRBJ1-6
TGTGCCAGCAGCTTTCGAGGGGGTCAGGGCGGCTACACCTTC,CASSFRGGQGGYTF,TRBV7-2,NA,NA,TRBJ1-2
TGTGCCAGCAGTGACCGCCGACAGATAAACACCATATATTTT,CASSDRRQINTIYF,TRBV2,NA,NA,TRBJ1-3
TGTGCCAGCAGCTCGATAGAGGCTTTCTTT,CASSSIEAFF,TRBV7-9,NA,NA,TRBJ1-1